Listed below are T cell receptor beta chains from one sample, sequenced in a study of breast tumors, draining lymph nodes, adjacent tissues. In TCRdb, the multiplex PCR reads were re-called with MiXCR into one record per CDR3 protein. The sample lists 200,000 or so distinct CDR3 sequences; over 25% were seen once. Material for sequencing was axillary lymph node tissue. Receptors were obtained from a female donor with breast cancer. Some clones in this sample may be carry-over from other donors' samples. The CDR3 runs from the conserved cysteine through the conserved F or W. The order of the fields is V gene, D gene, J gene, clone size, CDR3 DNA, CDR3 protein. D genes are given only for firm matches. For some rows the clone size is stated as once, few or many, or as a class when expanded; others skip it.

TRBV10-3	-	TRBJ1-1	-	TGTGCCATCAGTGGGAGGGGGATTAACACTGAAGCTTTCTTT	CAISGRGINTEAFF
TRBV6-5	TRBD1	TRBJ1-2	many	TGTGCCAGCAGCTACAGGGGGAAGTACTATGGCTACACCTTC	CASSYRGKYYGYTF
TRBV18	TRBD1	TRBJ1-2	few	TGTGCCAGCTCACCACGGGACAGGCCTAACTATGGCTACACCTTC	CASSPRDRPNYGYTF
TRBV20-1	TRBD1	TRBJ1-6	-	TGCAGTGCTAGAGAAAGGACAGGGGGCGGCGATTCACCCCTCCACTTT	CSARERTGGGDSPLHF
TRBV7-9	TRBD1	TRBJ2-1	-	TGTGCCAGCAGCGGATCCGGGACAGGACACAATGAGCAGTTCTTC	CASSGSGTGHNEQFF
TRBV6-2/TRBV6-3	-	TRBJ1-1	-	TGTGCCAGCAGTTACGCACAGTACAGGGTTCAAACTGAAGCTTTCTTT	CASSYAQYRVQTEAFF
TRBV6-1	TRBD1	TRBJ1-2	many	TGTGCCAGCAGTACCGACAGGGACTATGGCTACACCTTC	CASSTDRDYGYTF
TRBV5-1	-	TRBJ1-3	many	TGCGCCAGCAGCTTGTACAGATCAGACTCTGGAAACACCATATATTTT	CASSLYRSDSGNTIYF
TRBV6-5	-	TRBJ2-5	many	TGTGCCAGCAGTTACCAGGCTAGCGCGGAGACCCAGTACTTC	CASSYQASAETQYF
TRBV20-1	TRBD1	TRBJ2-3	few	TGCAGTGCTTCGACAGGGGGGGACACAGATACGCAGTATTTT	CSASTGGDTDTQYF
TRBV20-1	-	TRBJ1-2	many	TGCAGTGCGGAAGGGGGGACGGAGGGCTATGGCTACACCTTC	CSAEGGTEGYGYTF
TRBV7-9	TRBD1	TRBJ2-1	-	TGTGCCAGCAGCCGGACAGGGGGCTCCTCCTACAATGAGCAGTTCTTC	CASSRTGGSSYNEQFF
TRBV30	-	TRBJ1-1	-	TGTGCCTGGAGGGACAGTTTGAACACTGAAGCTTTCTTT	CAWRDSLNTEAFF
TRBV20-1	-	TRBJ1-4	many	TGCAGTGCTAGTTCGTGGGGTGATGAAAAACTGTTTTTT	CSASSWGDEKLFF
TRBV2	-	TRBJ2-5	many	TGTGCCAGCACCAAGGGGTGGACTGGCGAAGAGACCCAGTACTTC	CASTKGWTGEETQYF
TRBV7-7	-	TRBJ2-1	many	TGTGCTAGCAGCTTCGGCAGGGACGATGAGCAGTTCTTC	CASSFGRDDEQFF
TRBV19	-	TRBJ2-5	many	TGTGCCAGTAGTAACGTAGAGACCCAGTACTTC	CASSNVETQYF
TRBV28	-	TRBJ2-2	few	TGTGCCAGCAGACGAACAGGGATAAACACCGGGGAGCTGTTTTTT	CASRRTGINTGELFF
TRBV19	TRBD1	TRBJ1-5	many	TGTGCCAGTAGTGCCTCCGACAGGGTCTGGAGTCAGCCCCAGCATTTT	CASSASDRVWSQPQHF
TRBV20-1	-	TRBJ1-3	many	TGCAGTGCTAGAGATGCAGGGATTTCGGGAAACACCATATATTTT	CSARDAGISGNTIYF
TRBV9	TRBD2	TRBJ2-2	many	TGTGCCAGCAGCCTCAACTTTGCGGGGGACACCGGGGAGCTGTTTTTT	CASSLNFAGDTGELFF
TRBV7-3	-	TRBJ1-5	many	TGTGCCAGCAGCCTCTCAACGGGGGGAAACAATCAGCCCCAGCATTTT	CASSLSTGGNNQPQHF
TRBV20-1	-	TRBJ1-5	many	TGCAGTGTGGGCCCCCTGCCGGCCAGGGTGGGCAATCAGCCCCAGCATTTT	CSVGPLPARVGNQPQHF
TRBV28	-	TRBJ2-2	many	TGTGCCAGCAGTTTACGGGGGACCGGGGAGCTGTTTTTT	CASSLRGTGELFF
TRBV20-1	TRBD1	TRBJ2-3	-	TGCAGCGCTTTTATACAGGGGCCCACAGATACGCGGTATTTT	CSAFIQGPTDTRYF
TRBV3-1	-	TRBJ1-5	-	TGTGCCAGCAGCCTCACAGACTACGAGCAGGGCAATCAGCCCCAGCATTTT	CASSLTDYEQGNQPQHF
TRBV7-2	-	TRBJ1-5	many	TGTGCCAGCAGCGCAAATCCGGGATACGGTCAGCCCCAGCATTTT	CASSANPGYGQPQHF
TRBV3-1	-	TRBJ2-1	many	TGTGCCAGCAGCCCGCCGGCAATGAAGTTCTTC	CASSPPAMKFF
TRBV3-1	TRBD2	TRBJ2-3	few	TGTGCCAGCAGCCAAGTACTAGCGGTTAGCACAGATACGCAGTATTTT	CASSQVLAVSTDTQYF
TRBV14	TRBD1	TRBJ2-6	-	TGTGCCAGCAGCCTCTTAACAGGGGAGCGGCCAATGAGCTCTGGGGCCAACGTCCTGACTTTC	CASSLLTGERPMSSGANVLTF
TRBV19	-	TRBJ1-2	many	TGTGCCAGTCAGGTTCCAAGTTCCCATGGCTACACCTTC	CASQVPSSHGYTF
TRBV3-1	-	TRBJ2-3	-	TGTGCCAGCAGCCAAGATGTAGGGGGGCCCGCAGATACGCAGTATTTT	CASSQDVGGPADTQYF
TRBV11-2	TRBD1	TRBJ1-2	many	TGTGCCAGCAGCTTAGATCAGGGGGCGGATGGCTACACCTTC	CASSLDQGADGYTF
TRBV5-6	-	TRBJ2-2	many	TGTGCCAGCAGCTCTTACAGGGAGCAGAACACCGGGGAGCTGTTTTTT	CASSSYREQNTGELFF
TRBV20-1	-	TRBJ1-6	-	TGCAGTGCTCCCGGGACGGGACGCCAAAGTCCCCTCCACTTT	CSAPGTGRQSPLHF